Listed below are T cell receptor beta chains from one sample, sequenced in a study of CD8 T cells in Susac syndrome. Via MiXCR, TCRdb re-called the immunoSEQ multiplex PCR reads, giving one row per CDR3 protein. This sample carries 170,000 or so distinct CDR3 sequences, approximately 94% of them seen once, and the ten largest clones take approximately 0.12%. The sample comprised CD4+ T cells from PBMCs. The source is a human donor with Susac syndrome. The CDR3 runs from the conserved cysteine through the conserved F or W. D genes are given only for firm matches. Only part of the rows carry a size: once, few, many, or a class if the clone is expanded.

TRBV6-5	-	-	14	TRBJ1-4	TGTGCCAGCAGTGAAGGTACAGCAAATGAAAAACTGTTTTTT	CASSEGTANEKLFF
TRBV3-1	-	-	14	TRBJ1-2	TGTGCCAGCAGCCAAGCCGGGGAGGACTATGGCTACACCTTC	CASSQAGEDYGYTF
TRBV3-1	-	-	14	TRBJ2-1	TGTGCCAGCAGCCAAATGGCAGTGGACAATGAGCAGTTCTTC	CASSQMAVDNEQFF
TRBV20-1	-	-	14	TRBJ2-1	TGCAGTGCTAGCCCAACCCCATCTGGGAATGAGCAGTTCTTC	CSASPTPSGNEQFF
TRBV5-1	-	TRBD1	15	TRBJ2-1	TGCGCCAGCAGCCCCCCGGGACAGGGTCGCAATGAGCAGTTCTTC	CASSPPGQGRNEQFF
TRBV27	once	-	15	TRBJ1-2	TGTGCCAGCAGTTTAGCGGTGGGCGGGAACTATGGCTACACCTTC	CASSLAVGGNYGYTF
TRBV9	-	-	15	TRBJ2-6	TGTGCCAGCAGCCCGAGGTCCTCTGGGGCCAACGTCCTGACTTTC	CASSPRSSGANVLTF
TRBV29-1	-	-	13	TRBJ1-5	TGCAGCGTTGCCGGGAACAGAAATCAGCCCCAGCATTTT	CSVAGNRNQPQHF
TRBV29-1	-	TRBD1	14	TRBJ2-7	TGCAGCGTTCCGGGGACAGGCCCCGCGGGGGAGCAGTACTTC	CSVPGTGPAGEQYF
TRBV30	-	-	15	TRBJ1-4	TGTGCCTGGAGTGTACATCGGGGACCGAATGAAAAACTGTTTTTT	CAWSVHRGPNEKLFF
TRBV10-3	-	-	15	TRBJ1-6	TGTGCCATCAGAGGACGGGACTCCTATAATTCACCCCTCCACTTT	CAIRGRDSYNSPLHF
TRBV10-2	-	-	13	TRBJ1-1	TGCGCCAGCACTCTTCCGGGACACAGTGAAGCTTTCTTT	CASTLPGHSEAFF
TRBV5-4	-	-	13	TRBJ1-6	TGTGCCAGCACGGCACAGGACAGTTCACCCCTCCACTTT	CASTAQDSSPLHF
TRBV2	-	-	19	TRBJ2-6	TGTGCCAGCAGTGCAAGGACCGGACCGATGAGCTCTGGGGCCAACGTCCTGACTTTC	CASSARTGPMSSGANVLTF
TRBV3-1	-	-	11	TRBJ2-5	TGTGCCAGCAGCCAAGCCAGGGTCCAGTACTTC	CASSQARVQYF
TRBV7-9	-	TRBD2	14	TRBJ2-1	TGTGCCAGCGGTCAGCGGGATACCTACAATGAGCAGTTCTTC	CASGQRDTYNEQFF
TRBV18	-	-	14	TRBJ1-2	TGTGCCAGCTCACCCAACGGCAATAGCTATGGCTACACCTTC	CASSPNGNSYGYTF